This entry lists 18 T cell receptor beta chains sequenced from one sample in a study of identical twins. One entry per CDR3 protein, called by TCRdb with MiXCR from the 5' RACE reads. The sample yields 200,000 to 250,000 distinct CDR3 sequences, roughly 7% seen once. These sequences were also reported in another study, on yellow fever vaccine responses in identical twins.

Sequenced input: memory (CD45RO+) T cells sorted from blood. These receptors were taken from a woman younger than 35 in good health.

The rearrangement links TRBV20-1 to TRBJ2-5; 7 bases match TRBD2. Trimming cost V 6 bases and J 5 bases; bases outside gene matches: 6. From germline, CDR1 is DFQATT and CDR2 SNEGSKA (reference sequence). The CDR3 spans 12 residues. The CDR3 region is CSAGLVRETQYF. The DNA for the CDR3 is TGCAGTGCCGGACTAGTAAGGGAGACCCAGTACTTC.

This clonotype was counted at least ten times. This chain links TRBV28 with TRBJ2-1, with 11 bases fitting TRBD2. V was pared by 7 bases and J by 4 bases, with 12 bases of the junction left unmatched. The CDR3 is 17 residues long. In germline, CDR1 is MDHEN, CDR2 SYDVKM. The CDR3 here is CASNPPGTSGWYNEQFF. CDR3 bases: TGTGCCAGCAATCCCCCAGGGACTAGCGGTTGGTACAATGAGCAGTTCTTC.

This clonotype occurred a few times. The chain links TRBV24-1 to TRBJ2-3, with 10 bases matching TRBD1. The CDR3 consists of 16 residues. Germline V gene lookup returns CDR1 KGHDR and CDR2 SFDVKD. Germline trimming cut 2 bases from V and 4 bases from J; bases unmatched to any gene: 5. The CDR3 sequence is CATSDSGTGVADTQYF. The CDR3 DNA sequence: TGTGCCACCAGTGATTCCGGGACAGGGGTGGCAGATACGCAGTATTTT.

The chain links TRBV14 to TRBJ2-3, with 11 bases that match TRBD2. Losses at the gene ends were 2 bases for V and 3 bases for J; bases not matched to a gene: 7. This CDR3 contains 17 residues. Looked up from germline, CDR1 is SGHDN and CDR2 is FVKESK. In nucleotides, the CDR3 is TGTGCCAGCAGCCAAATAGCGGGGGGGACTTGGACAGATACGCAGTATTTT. Protein: CASSQIAGGTWTDTQYF.

This clonotype has at least ten counts. The chain combines TRBV7-9 with TRBJ1-4, with D possibly TRBD1 on 6 matching bases. Germline V gene data show CDR1 as SEHNR and CDR2 as FQNEAQ (reference sequence). The CDR3 spans 15 residues. Trimming cost V 4 bases and J 5 bases, with 14 bases left between them. In DNA form, the CDR3 reads TGTGCCAGCAGCTCATTGGGACACTTCAATGAAAAACTGTTTTTT. The encoded protein is CASSSLGHFNEKLFF.

The chain employs TRBV5-1 and TRBJ1-4, with a tentative D call TRBD1 (6 bases). Germline loops: CDR1 SGHRS, CDR2 YFSETQ. This CDR3 has 13 amino acids. With 1 base removed from V and 8 bases from J, the gap between germline ends came to 9 bases. The CDR3 is CASSLTGQEKLFF. The CDR3 DNA reads as TGCGCCAGCAGCTTGACTGGACAGGAAAAACTGTTTTTT.

Only a few counts were recorded for this clonotype. The V and J genes are TRBV10-2 and TRBJ2-3; unclear D gene. The CDR3 covers 12 residues. V lost 4 bases and J lost 4, with 6 bases in between. Germline-derived CDR1 and CDR2 are WSHSY and SAAADI. The CDR3 nucleotides read TGCGCCAGCAGTGCCCGGGCAGATACGCAGTATTTT. The encoded protein is CASSARADTQYF.

This clonotype was counted a few times. The rearrangement uses TRBV10-3 and TRBJ1-2, with TRBD1 identical over 9 bases. The CDR3 runs 14 residues. In germline, CDR1 is ENHRY, CDR2 SYGVKD. J gave up 3 bases and V 6 bases, and 5 bases lay outside the gene matches. The CDR3 region has the DNA TGTGCCATCAGGCTGACAGGGGGGTACTATGGCTACACCTTC. Residues: CAIRLTGGYYGYTF.

This clonotype appeared many times. The chain links TRBV10-3 to TRBJ2-1; D ambiguous. V lost 0 bases and J 8 bases, leaving 8 bases between the germline ends. Germline CDR1 ENHRY, CDR2 SYGVKD. The CDR3 covers 13 residues. DNA of the CDR3: TGTGCCATCAGTGAGTCACCTGTCGATGAGCAGTTCTTC. The encoded protein is CAISESPVDEQFF.

This clonotype was counted only a few times. V gene TRBV20-1 combines with J gene TRBJ2-1; D not resolved. The CDR3 is made up of 13 amino acids. The germline V and J ends were trimmed by 6 bases and 5 bases, with 14 bases remaining between them. Germline V gene data show CDR1 as DFQATT and CDR2 as SNEGSKA (reference sequence). CDR3 sequence (DNA): TGCAGTGCACCGAAGACCTATAACAATGAGCAGTTCTTC. Translation: CSAPKTYNNEQFF.

This clonotype was seen ten or more times. The rearrangement uses TRBV20-1 and TRBJ2-3, with D possibly being TRBD2 (6 bases). Germline CDR1 DFQATT, CDR2 SNEGSKA (reference sequence). The CDR3 is 15 residues long. Trimming pared 0 bases from V and 1 base from J, leaving 11 bases between. The CDR3 bases are TGCAGTGCTAGAGATAGGTGGAGGGGCACAGATACGCAGTATTTT. Protein sequence: CSARDRWRGTDTQYF.

This chain links TRBV25-1 with TRBJ2-5, with TRBD1 matching 9 bases. The CDR3 has 14 amino acids. V lost 8 bases to trimming and J lost 7 bases; unmatched junction nucleotides: 11. Germline CDR1 is MGHDK and CDR2 is SYGVNS. As DNA, the CDR3 is TGTGCCAGCGGCATACAGGGGGCCGGGGGGACCCAGTACTTC. It is translated as CASGIQGAGGTQYF.

This clonotype was seen more than once but under ten times. V and J are TRBV24-1 and TRBJ2-1; 10 nucleotides align to TRBD2. Germline V gives CDR1 KGHDR, CDR2 SFDVKD. The CDR3 covers 18 residues. Trimming at V came to 4 bases and at J to 3 bases, leaving 11 bases not matched to a gene. The CDR3 sequence is CATSDPSLGLADYNEQFF. In nucleotides, the CDR3 is TGTGCCACCAGTGACCCCAGCCTCGGACTAGCGGACTACAATGAGCAGTTCTTC.

The rearrangement joins TRBV7-2 to TRBJ2-7; 7 nucleotides line up with TRBD2. Germline lookup yields CDR1 SGHTA and CDR2 FQGNSA. The length of the CDR3 is 13 residues. Unmatched junction bases numbered 6, after V lost 5 bases and J lost 5 bases. The CDR3 DNA is TGTGCCAGCAGCAGGGAGGGCGGGAACGAGCAGTACTTC. It translates to CASSREGGNEQYF. The full variable domain, in which reference TRBV7-2 and TRBJ2-7 provide the parts outside the CDR3, is GAGVSQSPSNKVTEKGKDVELRCDPISGHTALYWYRQSLGQGLEFLIYFQGNSAPDKSGLPSDRFSAERTGGSVSTLTIQRTQQEDSAVYLCASSREGGNEQYFGPGTRLTVT.

This chain uses TRBV6-5 with TRBJ2-7; 8 bases fit TRBD2. The CDR3 loop spans 15 amino acids. After removal of 0 bases from V and 6 bases from J, the junction contained 7 bases not matched to a gene. Germline V gene sequence: CDR1 MNHEY, CDR2 SVGAGI. DNA of the CDR3: TGTGCCAGCAGTTACTCACCCCGGGGGGGCGGCGAGCAGTACGTC. Translation gives CASSYSPRGGGEQYV.

This clonotype was counted a few times. At one boundary the junction diverges from the germline segment, which might be a read error. J is TRBJ2-3 and V is TRBV3-1; a weak D match, TRBD2 (6 bases). CDR3 size: 15 residues. CDR1 and CDR2 (germline): LGHDT, YNNKEL (reference sequence). The CDR3 DNA reads TGTGCCAGCAGCCCAGTACCAGCGGGCACGGATACGCAGTATTTT. Its translation is CASSPVPAGTDTQYF.

V usage is TRBV5-8 and J usage is TRBJ2-5; 9 bases match TRBD2. Germline V lookup: CDR1 SGHTS, CDR2 YDEGEE. Losses at the gene ends were 1 base for V and 2 bases for J; bases not matched to a gene: 9. The CDR3 runs 17 residues. In DNA form, the CDR3 reads TGTGCCAGCAGCTTGAATCGACTAGCGGTGACACAAGAGACCCAGTACTTC. Translating it yields CASSLNRLAVTQETQYF.

The rearrangement joins TRBV2 to TRBJ2-2; D gene ambiguous. The CDR3 is made up of 15 amino acids. The V end was cut by 4 bases, the J end by 7 bases, with 16 bases between. Germline lookup yields CDR1 SNHLY and CDR2 FYNNEI. In DNA form, the CDR3 reads TGTGCCAGCAGTGCACCTTCAGACTTGGGCGGGGAGCTGTTTTTT. The encoded protein is CASSAPSDLGGELFF.